This TCR beta chain was observed in a study of ipilimumab plus nivolumab after autologous stem cell transplantation. Study-wide context: DLBCL patients had primary refractory or relapsed disease.

Comments on this clone: Its antigen remains unidentified.

Germline loops: CDR1 LGHNA, CDR2 YSLEER. With 6 bases clipped from V and 4 bases from J, the junction kept 8 bases outside the gene matches. The CDR3 runs 15 residues. Study-wide results and limits: Per the authors, repertoire, Treg and microbiota data justify further study.

Clones were sequenced by immunoSEQ multiplex PCR, and TCRdb holds only the in-frame ones, with some missing. Counted here are 15,000 or so clones, approximately 80% occurring once; the ten biggest clones make up more than 8.5%. Checkpoint therapy with ipilimumab 1 mg/kg began 14 to 28 days after transplant. The TCR comes from a male donor with diffuse large B-cell lymphoma. The genes are TRBV4-3 and TRBJ2-5, with 10 bases lining up with TRBD2. Material: PBMCs, obtained in a trial of ipilimumab plus nivolumab as post-transplant consolidation. CDR3 region: CASRASGGFGETQYF. The CDR3, as DNA: TGCGCCAGCAGGGCTAGCGGGGGTTTCGGAGAGACCCAGTACTTC.